This TCR delta chain was captured by sequencing in a study of Vδ1+ human thymocytes. CDR3 length equals 20 residues. Germline-derived CDR1 and CDR2 are TSWWSYY and QGS. The junction had 20 bases not matched to a gene; V was cut back by 0 bases and J by 8 bases. The study, taken as a whole, reports: Thymic TRG and TRD repertoires appeared highly polyclonal.

In its sample, this clone was seen a few times. Its antigen is not known. Sequences come from RNA converted to cDNA by reverse transcription. CDR3 amplicons came from multiplex PCR with pooled V-gene forward and constant-region reverse primers. TCRdb fed the multiplex PCR reads into CATT to redo clone calling. The sample has about 25,000 delta-chain clones; roughly 6.7% are singletons. Sequencing was performed on Vdelta1+ gamma-delta thymocytes from the thymus. Subset denoted: FACS-sorted CD3+ TCRalphabeta- TCRVdelta1+ TCRVdelta2- thymocytes. The J gene is TRDJ1, the V gene TRDV1, with 11 bases fitting TRDD3. The receptor was isolated from a girl less than two years old who had congenital heart surgery. The CDR3 region is CALGELPCVGDTLDHTKLIF. CDR3 coding DNA: TGTGCTCTTGGGGAACTGCCTTGCGTGGGGGATACGCTGGATCATACCAAACTCATCTTT.